The source of this T cell receptor beta chain is a study of identical twins. TCRdb redid the calling of the 5' RACE reads with MiXCR, one entry per CDR3 protein. The table lists 220,000 or so distinct CDR3 sequences, 5.5% to 8% of them singletons, with approximately 3.7% in the top ten. Study-level findings and limits: Models underpredicted monozygotic twin sharing of out-of-frame TCR alpha. Out-of-frame alpha sequences shared between twins exhibited an excess of low generation probability.

Sample share makes this clonotype medium-sized (0.01 to 0.1%). Its specificity is not known. V lost 4 bases and J lost 5, with 9 bases in between. The germline V gene encodes CDR1 DFQATT and CDR2 SNEGSKA (reference sequence). The CDR3 is 11 amino acids. These same records also appear under a second study, on yellow fever vaccine responses in identical twins.

This TCR derives from a woman between 18 and 29 years old in good health. The chain joins TRBV20-1 to TRBJ2-7; D perhaps matches TRBD2 (5 bases). Sequenced input: memory (CD45RO+) T cells sorted from blood. This CDR3 reads CSATRRDEQYF. In DNA, the CDR3 is TGCAGTGCTACCCGGCGGGACGAGCAGTACTTC.